Listed below are T cell receptor beta chains from one sample, sequenced in a study of T cell responses to AZD1222 COVID-19 vaccine. The data were produced by immunoSEQ multiplex PCR, yet TCRdb's version contains in-frame clones alone and is incomplete. This sample yields approximately 150,000 clones, of which about nine tenths are seen a single time; roughly 1.5% belongs to the top ten. The specimen comprised peripheral blood, sampled 28 days after the second AZD1222 dose. The receptors stem from an adult who received the AZD1222 COVID-19 vaccine. Each CDR3 is given with its conserved first and last residue. D genes are given only for firm matches.

j_call cdr3_length v_call d_call cdr3_aa
TRBJ2-1 14 TRBV5-4 TRBD2 CASSLRTSGNEQFF
TRBJ1-2 14 TRBV5-1 NA CASSSDGANYGYTF
TRBJ2-7 12 TRBV3-1/TRBV3-2 NA CASSQFIYEQYF
TRBJ2-7 15 TRBV7-2 TRBD2 CASSLSSGGTYEQYF
TRBJ1-4 16 TRBV14 NA CASSQDWWGTNEKLFF
TRBJ2-5 11 TRBV3-1/TRBV3-2 NA CASSKKETQYF
TRBJ2-2 17 TRBV4-2 TRBD2 CASSRDLAGGRTGELFF
TRBJ1-4 14 TRBV2 NA CASSEQGSYEKLFF
TRBJ1-2 13 TRBV10-3 NA CAISEGPDYGYTF
TRBJ1-6 17 TRBV5-1 NA CASSLAHSDHHNSPLHF
TRBJ2-2 15 TRBV7-2 NA CASSLVRGDTGELFF
TRBJ2-3 14 TRBV7-9 NA CASSLHIQGATQYF
TRBJ1-1 12 TRBV24-1 NA CAAFDGNTEAFF
TRBJ2-1 15 TRBV7-2 NA CASSYSGFSYNEQFF
TRBJ2-2 15 TRBV2 TRBD1 CASIQTGANTGELFF
TRBJ1-6 14 TRBV9 NA CASSVNVGSSPLHF
TRBJ1-1 15 TRBV6-2/TRBV6-3 NA CASTPTAVVLPKPFF
TRBJ2-3 16 TRBV11-2 NA CASSFSPLVGVDTQYF
TRBJ2-5 17 TRBV3-1/TRBV3-2 NA CASSRGPPPNPRETQYF
TRBJ2-3 16 TRBV7-6 TRBD2 CASGEGRKISTDTQYF
TRBJ1-6 14 TRBV29-1 NA CSVTLLGEDSPLHF
TRBJ2-1 11 TRBV18 NA CASSPTNEQFF
TRBJ2-3 13 TRBV6-4 NA CASSVEITDTQYF
TRBJ1-1 14 TRBV7-9 NA CASSWTGPNTEAFF
TRBJ2-5 15 TRBV19 NA CASSMLQGSQETQYF
TRBJ2-6 13 TRBV6-6 NA CASRESGANVLTF
TRBJ1-1 12 TRBV30 TRBD1 CAWRTGRTEAFF
TRBJ1-5 15 TRBV3-1/TRBV3-2 NA CASSQTRGSAQPQHF
TRBJ2-1 15 TRBV9 TRBD1 CASSASGGSYNEQFF
TRBJ2-2 16 TRBV4-1 TRBD1 CASSQVASGGTGELFF
TRBJ1-1 17 TRBV6-1 NA CASSELGPTGGDTEAFF
TRBJ1-1 17 TRBV7-2 TRBD1 CASSSPTSRQGNTEAFF
TRBJ2-7 16 TRBV5-1 TRBD2 CASSLGAGLSSYEQYF
TRBJ1-5 17 TRBV6-6 TRBD1 CASSPGTGFYSNQPQHF
TRBJ1-4 12 TRBV19 NA CASTRGKEKLFF
TRBJ1-6 15 TRBV28 NA CASTVHQAYNSPLHF